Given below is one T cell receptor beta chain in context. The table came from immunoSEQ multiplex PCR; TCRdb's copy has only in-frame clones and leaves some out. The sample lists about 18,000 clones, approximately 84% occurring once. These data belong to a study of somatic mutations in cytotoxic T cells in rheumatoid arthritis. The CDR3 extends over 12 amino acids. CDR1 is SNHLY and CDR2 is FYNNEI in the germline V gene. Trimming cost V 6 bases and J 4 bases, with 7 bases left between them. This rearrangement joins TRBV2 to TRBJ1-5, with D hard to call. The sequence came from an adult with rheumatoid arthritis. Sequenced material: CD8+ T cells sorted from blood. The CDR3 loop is CASRGRNQPQHF. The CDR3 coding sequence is TGTGCCAGCAGGGGTAGAAATCAGCCCCAGCATTTT.